Listed below are T cell receptor beta chains from one sample, sequenced in a study of T cells in Graves' hyperthyroidism and ophthalmopathy. From the multiplex PCR reads, TCRdb called clonotypes with MiXCR, one entry per CDR3 protein. The sample has about 400,000 distinct CDR3 sequences, roughly 14% seen once. Material for sequencing was blood. The receptors were gathered from a man between 18 and 29 years old with Graves' ophthalmopathy. Both conserved end residues are part of each CDR3.

CDR3 length	V gene	J gene	CDR3 protein
17	TRBV6-2/TRBV6-3	TRBJ1-1	CASSYQPGQGSSTEAFF
16	TRBV18	TRBJ2-2	CASSPPNRPNTGELFF
16	TRBV7-3	TRBJ2-7	CASSLAGGPRAYEQYF
14	TRBV20-1	TRBJ1-1	CSARGSVRNTEAFF
14	TRBV9	TRBJ1-5	CASSDTGLEQPQHF
15	TRBV5-1	TRBJ2-1	CASSGDREGYNEQFF
14	TRBV7-2	TRBJ1-2	CASSYEKTGFGYTF
19	TRBV5-4	TRBJ2-1	CASSLDASGPGGSYNEQFF
14	TRBV5-1	TRBJ2-3	CASSRAGDTDTQYF
13	TRBV19	TRBJ2-3	CASSFGALDTQYF
14	TRBV20-1	TRBJ1-1	CSARDLAPWAEAFF
16	TRBV27	TRBJ1-5	CASSLSDRGSNQPQHF
13	TRBV12-3/TRBV12-4	TRBJ2-7	CASTLGTSHEQYF
14	TRBV9	TRBJ1-3	CASSAAEPGNTIYF
15	TRBV10-1	TRBJ2-1	CASSPGLAGVCEQFF
14	TRBV15	TRBJ2-3	CATSTARSTDTQYF